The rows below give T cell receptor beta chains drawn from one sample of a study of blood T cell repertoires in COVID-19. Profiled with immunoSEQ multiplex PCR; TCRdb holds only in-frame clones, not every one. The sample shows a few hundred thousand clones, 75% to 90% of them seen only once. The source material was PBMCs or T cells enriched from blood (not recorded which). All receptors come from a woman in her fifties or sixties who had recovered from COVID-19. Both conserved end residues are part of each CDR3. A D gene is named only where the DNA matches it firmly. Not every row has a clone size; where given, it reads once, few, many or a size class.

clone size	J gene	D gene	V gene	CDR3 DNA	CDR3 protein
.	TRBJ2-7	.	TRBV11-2	TGTGCCAGCAGCTCAGGTCGGCAAGCCGAGCAGTACTTC	CASSSGRQAEQYF
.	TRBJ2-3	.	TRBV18	TGTGCCAGCTCACAAATCCACACAGATACGCAGTATTTT	CASSQIHTDTQYF
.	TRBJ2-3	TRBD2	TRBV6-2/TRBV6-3	TGTGCCAGCAGCATTAGCGGGGGGGCCACAGATACGCAGTATTTT	CASSISGGATDTQYF
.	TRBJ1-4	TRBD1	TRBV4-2	TGTGCCAGCAGGAGGGGGCGAGCGGGTTTTGGAGAAAAACTGTTTTTT	CASRRGRAGFGEKLFF
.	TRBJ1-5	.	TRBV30	TGTGCCTGGAGTCAAACAAATCAGCCCCAGCATTTT	CAWSQTNQPQHF
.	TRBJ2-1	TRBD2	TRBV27	TGTGCCAGCAGTTTAATGCGGGAGGTATTCAATGAGCAGTTCTTC	CASSLMREVFNEQFF
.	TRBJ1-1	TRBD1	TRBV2	TGTGCCAGCAGTGAATACAGGGGCGATGAAGCTTTCTTT	CASSEYRGDEAFF
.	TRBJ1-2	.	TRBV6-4	TGTGCCAGCAGTGAATTTGTAGGAGATGGCTACACCTTC	CASSEFVGDGYTF
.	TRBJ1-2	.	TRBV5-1	TGCGCCAGCAGCTTGGTTGGGACAAGGAACTATGGCTACACCTTC	CASSLVGTRNYGYTF
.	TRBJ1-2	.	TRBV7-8	TGTGCCAGCAGCTTATACGACAGGAGCCTTGGGGGCTACACCTTC	CASSLYDRSLGGYTF
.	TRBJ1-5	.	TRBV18	TGTGCCAGCTCACCAGGAACAGGACATGAACAGCCCCAGCATTTT	CASSPGTGHEQPQHF
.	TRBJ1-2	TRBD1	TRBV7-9	TGTGCCAGCAGCCTACCTACAGGGGCGGTTCCCCCTCGCCGGGGCTACACCTTC	CASSLPTGAVPPRRGYTF
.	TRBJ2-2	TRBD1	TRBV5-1	TGCGCCAGCAGCTTGGGGGCAGGGGGCATCACCGGGGAGCTGTTTTTT	CASSLGAGGITGELFF
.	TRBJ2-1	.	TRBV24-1	TGTGCCACCAGTGATTTTGGCTCGGGGGAGCAGTTCTTC	CATSDFGSGEQFF
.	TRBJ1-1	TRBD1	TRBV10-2	TGCGCCAGCAGTCGCGGACAGGGTGGTACTGAAGCTTTCTTT	CASSRGQGGTEAFF
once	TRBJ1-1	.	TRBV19	TGTGCCAGTAGTATAGGACCCGGGGCTTTCTTT	CASSIGPGAFF
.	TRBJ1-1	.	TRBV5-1	TGCGCCAGCAGGTTCACAGTGGAGGGTGAAGCTTTCTTT	CASRFTVEGEAFF
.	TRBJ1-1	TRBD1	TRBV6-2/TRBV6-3	TGTGCCAGCAGTTACAAACTCGAGGCCTTTACGGGGACAGGGAACACTGAAGCTTTCTTT	CASSYKLEAFTGTGNTEAFF
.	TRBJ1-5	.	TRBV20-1	TGCAGTGCTCACCGCGGCCAGCCCCAGCATTTT	CSAHRGQPQHF
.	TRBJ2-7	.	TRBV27	TGTGCCAGCGGGGGTCAGGGGTTCGGCGAGCAGTACTTC	CASGGQGFGEQYF
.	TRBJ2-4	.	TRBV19	TGTGCCAGTAGTATAGGTGAGGGTTCCTTAGCCAAAAACATTCAGTACTTC	CASSIGEGSLAKNIQYF
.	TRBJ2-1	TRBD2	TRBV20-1	TGCAGTGCTAGTGACCTGACCCTAGCGGGAGGGCTAGGGGACAATGAGCAGTTCTTC	CSASDLTLAGGLGDNEQFF
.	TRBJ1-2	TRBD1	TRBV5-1	TGCGCCAGCAGCTTCGGGACAGGGAATAACTATGGCTACACCTTC	CASSFGTGNNYGYTF
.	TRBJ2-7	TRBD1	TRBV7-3	TGTGCCAGCAGCTTACAGGGGGCCCACGAGCAGTACTTC	CASSLQGAHEQYF
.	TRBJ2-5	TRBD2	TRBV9	TGTGCCAGCAGCGTAGGAGCGGGGGGTACCCAAGAGACCCAGTACTTC	CASSVGAGGTQETQYF
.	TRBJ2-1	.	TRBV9	TGTGCCAGCAGCGCGGCGGCGACAGTCCCTTCGGATGAGCAGTTCTTC	CASSAAATVPSDEQFF
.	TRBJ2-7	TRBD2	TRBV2	TGTGCCAGCAGGGCGGGAGGCGTCTCCTACGAGCAGTACTTC	CASRAGGVSYEQYF
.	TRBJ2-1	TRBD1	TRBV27	TGTGCCAGCAGTTCCCACAGGACAGGCCCTTACAATGAGCAGTTCTTC	CASSSHRTGPYNEQFF
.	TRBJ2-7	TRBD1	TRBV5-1	TGCGCCAGCAGCTTTAGGGACAGAACCTACGAGCAGTACTTC	CASSFRDRTYEQYF
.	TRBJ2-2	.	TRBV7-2	TGTGCCAGCAAGTTGGAGACGAACACCGGGGAGCTGTTTTTT	CASKLETNTGELFF
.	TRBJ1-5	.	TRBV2	TGTGCCAGCAGTCCCATCGACAGGAGTGGCAATCAGCCCCAGCATTTT	CASSPIDRSGNQPQHF
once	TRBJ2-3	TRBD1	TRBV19	TGTGCCAGTAGGGGACAGTCAGATACGCAGTATTTT	CASRGQSDTQYF
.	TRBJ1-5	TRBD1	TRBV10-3	TGTGCCATCAGTTCAGGGGGTATCGCGGATCAGCCCCAGCATTTT	CAISSGGIADQPQHF
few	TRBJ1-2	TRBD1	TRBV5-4	TGTGCCAGCAGCTTGACTCGACAGGGCAAAGGCGGCTACACCTTC	CASSLTRQGKGGYTF
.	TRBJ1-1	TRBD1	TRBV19	TGTGCCAGTAGTTACACACGGGACAGGCTTAACACTGAAGCTTTCTTT	CASSYTRDRLNTEAFF
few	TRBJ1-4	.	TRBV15	TGTGCCACCAGCAGAGAGTCCCTAAATGAAAAACTGTTTTTT	CATSRESLNEKLFF
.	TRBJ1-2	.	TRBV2	TGTGCCAACCTAGAAGGAAACTACCCTTATGGCTACACCTTC	CANLEGNYPYGYTF
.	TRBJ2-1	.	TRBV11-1	TGTGCCAGCAGCGGTAGGCGGGGAAGCTCCTACAATGAGCAGTTCTTC	CASSGRRGSSYNEQFF
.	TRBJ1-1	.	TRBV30	TGTGCCTGGAGTGGTACCCGGGACACTGAAGCTTTCTTT	CAWSGTRDTEAFF
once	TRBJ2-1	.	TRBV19	TGTGCCAGTACCACGAGTGGAGTAAATCCCTCTCCTGAGCAGTTCTTC	CASTTSGVNPSPEQFF
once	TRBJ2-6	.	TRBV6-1	TGTGCCAGCAGTGAGTTGGACGACAGTCTCCTTCGATCCAACGTCCTGACTTTC	CASSELDDSLLRSNVLTF
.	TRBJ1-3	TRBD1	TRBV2	TGTGCCACCGGGTCAGGGGGCTCTGGAAACACCATATATTTT	CATGSGGSGNTIYF
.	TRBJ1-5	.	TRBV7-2	TGTGCCAGCAGCTTAAACCCTAAGGGGAGCAATCAGCCCCAGCATTTT	CASSLNPKGSNQPQHF
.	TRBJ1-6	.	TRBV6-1	TGTGCCAGCAGTGAATTCCCAACGGATTCACCCCTCCACTTT	CASSEFPTDSPLHF
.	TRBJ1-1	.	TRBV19	TGTGCCAGTAGTATTCAGGGGATGAACACTGAAGCTTTCTTT	CASSIQGMNTEAFF
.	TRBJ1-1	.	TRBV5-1	TGCGCCAGCAGCAGTCACTACGAAGCTTTCTTT	CASSSHYEAFF
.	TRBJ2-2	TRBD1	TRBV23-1	TGCGCCAGCGGGGGACAGGGAGGGACCGGGGAGCTGTTTTTT	CASGGQGGTGELFF
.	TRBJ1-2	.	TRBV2	TGTGCCAGCAGTGGAAGGAGGGTGAGCTATGGCTACACCTTC	CASSGRRVSYGYTF
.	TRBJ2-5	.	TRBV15	TGTGCCACCAGCCCTAACCCGGGAGAGGAGACCCAGTACTTC	CATSPNPGEETQYF
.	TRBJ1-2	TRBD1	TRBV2	TGTGCCAGCAGTGAATCCCGAACAGGGGCAGGGGGTGGCTACACCTTC	CASSESRTGAGGGYTF
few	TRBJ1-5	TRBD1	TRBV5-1	TGCGCCAGCAGCCCAGGACCGGGACAGGGACCCCATCAGCCCCAGCATTTT	CASSPGPGQGPHQPQHF
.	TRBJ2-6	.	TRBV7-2	TGTGCCAGCAGCTTAGTAGGCGGCCGTCGGTCTGGGGCCAACGTCCTGACTTTC	CASSLVGGRRSGANVLTF
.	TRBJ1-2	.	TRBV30	TGTGCCTGGAGCCCTTTATCGAGTGGCTACACCTTC	CAWSPLSSGYTF
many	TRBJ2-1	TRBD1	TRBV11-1	TGTGCCAGCAGCCCGGGACAGGTGATAGGTGAGCAGTTCTTC	CASSPGQVIGEQFF
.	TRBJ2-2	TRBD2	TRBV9	TGTGCCAGCAGCGCCTTAGCGGGCGCCACCGGGGAGCTGTTTTTT	CASSALAGATGELFF
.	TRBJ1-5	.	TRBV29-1	TGCAGCGTTGCTGGGGCAAGCAATCAGCCCCAGCATTTT	CSVAGASNQPQHF
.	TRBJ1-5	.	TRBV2	TGTGCCAGCAGTGAAGAGAGAGGCAATCAGCCCCAGCATTTT	CASSEERGNQPQHF
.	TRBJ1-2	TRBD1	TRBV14	TGTGCCAGCAGCCCCCACCACGTGAAAGGGGGCAAAGGTGGCTACACCTTC	CASSPHHVKGGKGGYTF